The entry below gives a single T cell receptor (beta chain) sequence along with its context. Its antigen is as yet unknown. The V segment lost 4 bases and the J segment 7 bases; nucleotides outside the gene matches: 6. CDR1 and CDR2 (germline): LGHNA, YNFKEQ. The length of the CDR3 is 14 residues. The data belong to a study of blood T cells in healthy people across ages. A J-beta primer mix and a sample-barcoded 5' primer were used in a second PCR of roughly 6 to 12 cycles. MiXCR was run by TCRdb on the 5' RACE reads, yielding one entry per CDR3 protein. The table includes about 1.4 million distinct CDR3 sequences, roughly 60% detected once. Overall study findings and caveats: Older individuals had lower TCR beta diversity per million T cells (the decline was roughly linear). For the donors, CMV status was unknown and possibly confounded expanded clonotype changes.

The material sequenced was blood. V and J are TRBV4-2 and TRBJ2-1; 8 nucleotides match TRBD1. This receptor was obtained from a young man in good health. CDR3: CASSPRDRRNEQFF. In DNA, the CDR3 is TGTGCCAGCAGCCCCCGGGACAGGAGAAATGAGCAGTTCTTC.